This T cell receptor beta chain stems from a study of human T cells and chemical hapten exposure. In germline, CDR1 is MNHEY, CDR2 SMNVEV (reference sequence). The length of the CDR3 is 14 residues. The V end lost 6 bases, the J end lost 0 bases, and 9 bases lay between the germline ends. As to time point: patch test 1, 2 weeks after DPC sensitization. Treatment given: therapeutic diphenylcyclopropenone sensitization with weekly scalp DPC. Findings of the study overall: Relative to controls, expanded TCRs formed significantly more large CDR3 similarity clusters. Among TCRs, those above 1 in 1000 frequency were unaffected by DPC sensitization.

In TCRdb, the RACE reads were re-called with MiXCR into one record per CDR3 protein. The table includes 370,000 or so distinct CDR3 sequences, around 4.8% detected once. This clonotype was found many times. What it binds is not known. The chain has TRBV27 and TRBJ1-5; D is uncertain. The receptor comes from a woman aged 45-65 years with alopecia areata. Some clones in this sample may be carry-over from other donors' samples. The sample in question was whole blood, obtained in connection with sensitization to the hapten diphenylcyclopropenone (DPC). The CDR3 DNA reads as TGTGCCAGCAGATCAGGTTATAGCAATCAGCCCCAGCATTTT. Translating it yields CASRSGYSNQPQHF.